This TCR beta chain comes out of a study of memory CD4+ T cells and cytomegalovirus serostatus. Profiling relied on immunoSEQ multiplex PCR, and the TCRdb table lists in-frame clones only, not all of them. Here the sample spans about 52,000 clones, approximately 82% being singletons. V was clipped by 3 bases and J by 6 bases; unmatched bases: 0. The germline V gene has CDR1 SGDLS and CDR2 YYNGEE. The CDR3 extends over 14 amino acids. Regarding this clone: The sample has other DNA sequences that encode this CDR3 too.

Single viable CD3+CD4+CD8-CD45RO+ cells were sorted as the memory CD4+ T cells. This clonotype originated in an adult in good health and CMV-seropositive. The chain recombines TRBV9 with TRBJ1-6; TRBD1 aligns across 10 bases. The source material was memory CD4+ T cells from blood. CDR3 coding DNA: TGTGCCAGCAGCGGGGACAGGGGTAATTCACCCCTCCACTTT. Its protein product is CASSGDRGNSPLHF.